These T cell receptor beta chains were read from a single sample in a study of blood T cell repertoires in COVID-19. Repertoires were generated with immunoSEQ multiplex PCR, while TCRdb's copy carries only in-frame clones and drops some. The data show fewer than 300,000 clones, about 90% seen once. The sequenced sample was peripheral blood. The source is a woman aged 40 to 50 who had recovered from COVID-19. Each CDR3 is given with its conserved first and last residue. The order of the fields is J gene, V gene, clone size, D gene, CDR3 protein, CDR3 DNA. The D gene is left open where the match is weak. Size is stated for part of the rows, as once, few or many counts, or as a class when the clone is expanded.

TRBJ1-2,TRBV7-2,-,-,CASSYGGALDGYTF,TGTGCCAGCAGCTACGGGGGTGCATTGGATGGCTACACCTTC
TRBJ1-2,TRBV4-1,-,TRBD1,CASSQVRDRAPVNYGYTF,TGCGCCAGCAGCCAAGTCCGGGACAGGGCCCCCGTTAACTATGGCTACACCTTC
TRBJ2-5,TRBV6-1,once,TRBD2,CASSDREGGETQYF,TGTGCCAGCAGTGACAGGGAGGGAGGGGAGACCCAGTACTTC
TRBJ2-2,TRBV5-6,-,TRBD2,CASSLGLAGGNTGELFF,TGTGCCAGCAGCTTGGGACTAGCGGGGGGGAACACCGGGGAGCTGTTTTTT
TRBJ1-1,TRBV10-3,once,-,CAISPGEGVTEAFF,TGTGCCATCAGTCCAGGGGAGGGCGTCACTGAAGCTTTCTTT
TRBJ2-7,TRBV5-5,-,-,CASSRGPALEDEQYF,TGTGCCAGCAGCCGCGGGCCAGCCCTTGAGGACGAGCAGTACTTC
TRBJ1-2,TRBV6-1,-,-,CASSELTGLNYGYTF,TGTGCCAGCAGTGAACTTACAGGGCTCAACTATGGCTACACCTTC
TRBJ1-1,TRBV24-1,-,-,CATSDFTGEAFF,TGTGCCACCAGTGATTTTACAGGTGAAGCTTTCTTT
TRBJ2-3,TRBV7-2,-,TRBD2,CASRPIRAGGMDTQYF,TGTGCCAGCAGGCCGATCAGGGCGGGGGGGATGGATACGCAGTATTTT
TRBJ1-1,TRBV6-1,-,-,CASSEFGGWDTEAFF,TGTGCCAGCAGTGAATTTGGAGGGTGGGACACTGAAGCTTTCTTT
TRBJ2-5,TRBV4-1,many,-,CASSHLYGMAQETQYF,TGCGCCAGCAGCCATCTTTACGGGATGGCCCAAGAGACCCAGTACTTC
TRBJ1-2,TRBV12-3/TRBV12-4,-,TRBD1,CASRSDRGQGYTF,TGTGCCAGCAGGTCGGACAGGGGGCAAGGCTACACCTTC
TRBJ2-2,TRBV5-4,few,TRBD1,CASSNRQRQGGNTGELFF,TGTGCCAGCAGCAACCGCCAGCGACAGGGCGGGAACACCGGGGAGCTGTTTTTT
TRBJ2-3,TRBV30,-,-,CAWSQGSTPDTQYF,TGTGCCTGGAGCCAAGGATCGACTCCAGATACGCAGTATTTT